The clone carrying this T cell receptor (beta chain) has ten or more counts. Its antigen is still unknown. The CDR3 regions of TCR beta were amplified from RNA transcripts. A set of HTBI primers served as the primers for a first-round RT-PCR of the TCR CDR3. One entry per CDR3 protein, called by TCRdb with MiXCR from the multiplex PCR reads. The repertoire includes under 750,000 distinct CDR3 sequences, around 19% of them detected once, and over 15% sits in the top ten. The sample belongs to a study of T cells in Graves' hyperthyroidism and ophthalmopathy. Study background: Before any treatment, at initial diagnosis, peripheral blood was collected. Findings and limits, study-wide: Appearing also in blood were most of the thyroid clonotypes expanded above 0.001. A 13 V-J signature model discriminated ophthalmopathy versus stable hyperthyroidism.

PBMCs were obtained from 7.5 to 10 ml fresh peripheral blood. Trimming left V 2 bases short and J 7 bases short, with 9 bases between. The CDR3 runs to 12 residues. Per the germline V gene, CDR1 is GTSNPN and CDR2 is SVGIG (reference sequence). J is TRBJ1-5 and V is TRBV30; D unresolved. Sequenced sample: blood. The sequence came from a woman between 50 and 59 years old with Graves' hyperthyroidism that later progressed to Graves' ophthalmopathy. In DNA, the CDR3 is TGTGCCTGGAGTTCTAAGGCCCAGCCCCAGCATTTT. This translates into CAWSSKAQPQHF.